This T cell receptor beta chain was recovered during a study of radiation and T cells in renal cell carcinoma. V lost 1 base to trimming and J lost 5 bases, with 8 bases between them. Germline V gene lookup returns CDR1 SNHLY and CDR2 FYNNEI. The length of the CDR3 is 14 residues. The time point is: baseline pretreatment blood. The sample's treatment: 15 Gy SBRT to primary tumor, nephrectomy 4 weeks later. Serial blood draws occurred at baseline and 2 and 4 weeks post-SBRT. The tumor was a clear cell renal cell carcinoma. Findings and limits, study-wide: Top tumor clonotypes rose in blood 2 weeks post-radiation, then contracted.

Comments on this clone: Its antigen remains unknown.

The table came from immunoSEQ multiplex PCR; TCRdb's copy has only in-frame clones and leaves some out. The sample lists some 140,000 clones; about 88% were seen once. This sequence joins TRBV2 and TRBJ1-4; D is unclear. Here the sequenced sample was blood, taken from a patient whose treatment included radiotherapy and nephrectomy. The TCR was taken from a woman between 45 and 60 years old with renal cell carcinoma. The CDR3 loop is CASSEEGRNEKLFF. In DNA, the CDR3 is TGTGCCAGCAGTGAAGAAGGGAGGAATGAAAAACTGTTTTTT.